This TCR beta chain originates from a study of cytomegalovirus exposure and HLA in healthy donors. Use of 60 Vbeta and 13 Jbeta primers characterized the PCR. Only in-frame clones appear in the TCRdb table, and some are missing; sequencing was by immunoSEQ multiplex PCR. The sample holds some 100,000 clones, roughly three quarters seen once. Trimming pared 1 base from V and 4 bases from J, leaving 16 bases between. CDR3 length: 16 residues. The germline V gene encodes CDR1 LNHNV and CDR2 YYDKDF (reference sequence). About this clone: The target antigen is unknown.

Broader study findings: TCR beta sequences reportedly predicted the HLA-A and HLA-B alleles of most subjects accurately. Available immune exposure information covered CMV serostatus only. Donors were assumed by presence/absence analyses to have roughly uniform sequencing depth.

The TCR originated in a female donor in good health and CMV-seropositive. The sequencing sample was made of PBMCs. The chain uses TRBV15 and TRBJ1-2; possible D gene TRBD1, 5 bases. CDR3 loop: CATSRGPLTGVYGYTF. For the CDR3, the DNA is TGTGCCACCAGCAGAGGACCCCTTACGGGGGTCTATGGCTACACCTTC.